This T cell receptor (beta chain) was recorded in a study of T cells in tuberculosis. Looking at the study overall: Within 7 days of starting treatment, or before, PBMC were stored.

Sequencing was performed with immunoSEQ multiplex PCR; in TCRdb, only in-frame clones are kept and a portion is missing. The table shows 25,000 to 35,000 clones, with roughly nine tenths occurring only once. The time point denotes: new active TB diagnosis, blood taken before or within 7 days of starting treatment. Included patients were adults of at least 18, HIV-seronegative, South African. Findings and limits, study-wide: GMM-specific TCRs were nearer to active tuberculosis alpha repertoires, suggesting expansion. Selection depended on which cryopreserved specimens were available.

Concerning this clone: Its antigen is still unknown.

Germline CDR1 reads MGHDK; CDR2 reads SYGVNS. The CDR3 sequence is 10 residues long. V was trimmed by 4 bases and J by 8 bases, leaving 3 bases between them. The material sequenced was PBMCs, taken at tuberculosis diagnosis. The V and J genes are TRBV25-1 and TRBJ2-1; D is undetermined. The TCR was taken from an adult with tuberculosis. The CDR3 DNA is TGTGCCAGCAGTGCAGATGAGCAGTTCTTC. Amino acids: CASSADEQFF.